This TCR beta chain was found in a study of beta chain features in type 1 diabetes (dated by TCRdb to 2017 to 2018). Describing the broader study: Patients and healthy donors did not differ in mean age, gender distribution, total cell number or subset yield. A total of approximately 100,000,000 sorted cells were examined across all samples, and the number of cells per subset was strongly correlated with RNA yield. The study compared the TCRB repertoires of sorted circulating CD4+ T cell subsets in recently diagnosed type 1 diabetes patients with those in matched healthy donors. Regulatory and stem cell-like memory subsets were obtained from only 8 patients and roughly 8 healthy donors, while naive and central memory subsets were obtained from all 28 donors.

Results the study describes overall, beyond this receptor: PCR might favor shorter templates, but patient and control samples were amplified and corrected together, so any skew would affect both groups equally. Because the HLA sub-analyses included only small numbers of individuals, any influence of HLA type on TCRB rearrangement was left unresolved. At VDJ recombination sites, patients with type 1 diabetes made fewer insertions and deleted more nucleotides, a pattern implying thymic rearrangement abnormalities. Naive, central memory and regulatory TCRB repertoires appeared to be more alike among patients than among healthy donors. In all four CD4+ subsets, TCRB CDR3 length was moderately but significantly shorter in type 1 diabetes patients. Because cDNA was sequenced instead of genomic DNA, activated cells with high expression could be over-represented, although the groups did not differ in activation or CD3 levels.

Looking up the germline V gene (reference sequence) yields CDR1 LNHDA and CDR2 SQIVND. Trimming removed 4 bases from V and 3 bases from J, leaving 18 bases between the germline ends. Taken from cysteine to phenylalanine, the CDR3 has 16 residues. CDR3 DNA is the only sequence kept; it has 48 bases, read in frame from the first base. From each donor, a single peripheral blood sample of 90 to 150 mL on average was drawn into heparinised tubes. Using a panel that included CD45RO, CCR7, CD25, CD127, CD95 and CD27, naive, central memory, regulatory and stem cell-like memory CD4+ T cells were sorted on a BD FACSAria II. A purity above 95% was achieved for all sorted populations. PBMCs were isolated right away by Lymphoprep density gradient centrifugation and were stained directly, without culture. So that batch effects would be minimized, each experiment stained and sorted samples in pairs, pairing one healthy donor with one patient.

The entire amount of isolated RNA was reverse transcribed using the High Capacity cDNA Reverse Transcription Kit, so the sequenced TCRB transcripts were expressed ones. Naive, central memory and regulatory T cell samples underwent deep immunoSEQ sequencing, averaging about 3.57 million total reads per sample. Sorted cells were lysed in RLT buffer and RNA was extracted with DNase-treated RNeasy Micro or Mini kits, depending on cell number. To prevent cross-contamination, each cell subset was processed individually, whereas patient and healthy donor samples were processed jointly. Using the immunoSEQ multiplex PCR, TCRB sequences were amplified from cDNA into 87-bp fragments spanning the CDR3 region. Sequencing of the amplicons was performed on the Illumina HiSeq platform. Per the authors' processing: Synthetic template baselines were used to correct PCR bias computationally, reads within Hamming distance 2 were collapsed, and singletons that could not be merged were discarded. By aligning reads against IMGT, V, D and J genes, CDR3 length, and insertions or deletions at six rearrangement sites were assigned. Within each subset, clonotype counts were normalized to the number of sorted cells before true diversity and Gini coefficients were calculated with the tcR R package. The overlap coefficient, calculated on TCRB nucleotide sequences, was used to quantify repertoire sharing. Out-of-frame TCRB sequences from naive cells were analyzed as a proxy for the pre-selection repertoire. TCRdb stores this immuneACCESS table with in-frame sequences only. Part of the clones is absent; in the studies checked, under half of the shortfall reflects unresolved V genes, and no reason is known for the rest. Clonal size and the V and J genes are those of that table, whereas D and trimming came from the DNA. The sample table lists around 240,000 clones, 7.5% to 10% of them with a count of one. The biggest ten clones account for around 0.031% of the sample.

Regarding this clone: The antigen it binds to is not known. No much larger clonotype is one base removed from it; base qualities were not supplied.

The material sequenced was naive CD4+ T cells from blood. Reading the label with the study, this specimen's cell subset or site is: true naive CD4+ T cells. The receptor comes from a woman between 18 and 29 years old in good health. The rearrangement combines TRBV19 with TRBJ1-1; a tentative D call is TRBD1 (6 bases match). The CDR3 protein sequence reads: CASSTRRRGVDTEAFF. The DNA reads as follows: TGTGCCAGTAGTACCCGGCGCAGGGGTGTGGACACTGAAGCTTTCTTT.